Described below is a single T cell receptor beta chain sequence and its context. Antigen: not known. These data are taken from a study of graft-versus-host responses after intestinal transplantation. Study-wide context: Each patient got anti-thymocyte globulin induction, then tacrolimus and steroids for approximately 3 years. The study, taken as a whole, reports: Early post-transplant HvG declines were associated with peak circulating GvH clone levels.

Libraries were prepared by immunoSEQ multiplex PCR; TCRdb keeps only in-frame clonotypes and omits some of them. This sample has tens of thousands of clones, with around nine tenths found just once. The source is a human patient who received an intestinal transplant, so some T cells may come from the graft donor. The starting material was PBMCs, obtained roughly 120 days after intestinal transplantation.

In DNA, the CDR3 is TGTGCCAGCAGTTATCCAGGGGATACCTATAATTCACCCCTCCACTTT. Translation gives CASSYPGDTYNSPLHF. The chain carries TRBV6-7 and TRBJ1-6; possible D gene TRBD1, 6 bases. TRBV6-7 is marked as an open reading frame, function uncertain. V dropped 3 bases and J dropped 2 bases, with 11 bases sitting between them. CDR3 length: 16 residues.